This T cell receptor beta chain was recovered during a study of cytomegalovirus exposure and HLA in healthy donors (dated by TCRdb to the late 2010s). Background on the whole study: An earlier analysis of more than 550 of the donors reported under 300 Gb of sequence data and around 100 million unique TCR beta sequences obtained from 180 million or so T cells. An early release covering 550 to 650 HLA-typed donors comprised approximately 300 gigabases of sequencing data and around 86 million unique TCR sequences. The genetic ancestry cluster associated with self-reported Caucasian donors included roughly four fifths of the roughly 400 genotyped donors. The study aimed to test whether cataloging public T cell receptors could reveal signatures of past pathogen exposure. Using immunosequencing, the study profiled T cell repertoires from about 610 subjects and related those repertoires to cytomegalovirus serostatus. Besides the first cohort of roughly 700 subjects, a separate validation cohort made up of 95 to 150 different subjects was used. To predict cytomegalovirus infection status, the study combined high-throughput TCR immunosequencing, statistical association of individual TCRs with disease status, and machine learning. A later analysis re-examined previously published TCR beta repertoires from just over 650 donors and added high-resolution HLA genotyping to investigate patterns of TCR occurrence. Rather than using new phenotypic data, the later analysis identified candidate immune exposures from TCR beta sequences and from how often those sequences occurred across donors. In an earlier analysis of over 550 of the donors, high-throughput TCR beta sequencing was used to judge whether each TCR beta V gene segment behaved as functional or pseudogenic. Alongside the repertoire data, information on donor age, sex, ethnicity and CMV serostatus was compiled. In a later genetic analysis, genome-wide SNP genotypes for about 55% of the roughly 670 donors were used, and that subset was treated as a discovery cohort. All discovery cohort repertoires had been generated on a single sequencing platform. HLA typing covered class I and class II loci at four-digit resolution. Typing coverage differed by locus: A, B, C, DRB1 and DQB1 were typed in roughly 629-630 donors, DQA1 in 500 to 550, DPA1 in 600 to 610, and DPB1 in 450 to 480. About five DR-DQ haplotypes were handled as single units for association and clustering, since linkage in the cohort was strong. Across 398 genotyped donors of the cohort, an average of 235,054 unique TCR beta nucleotide sequences per donor were sequenced, and 15% to 20% of those sequences were non-productive.

In total, 500 to 700 healthy bone marrow donors made up the cohort. At the time of sampling, every cohort member was nominally healthy, though immune exposures that went unrecorded were likely present. The donor tested CMV seropositive, placing the donor among the roughly 300 seropositive members of the cohort. Every donor gave a peripheral blood sample, and the peripheral blood mononuclear cells from that sample were used for TCR beta sequencing. The Qiagen DNeasy Blood Extraction Kit was used to extract genomic DNA from the blood cell samples. The library was built by means of the immunoSEQ multiplex PCR assay. The multiplex PCR relied on a mix of 60 forward primers for TCR Vbeta segments and 13 reverse primers for TCR Jbeta segments. Amplification of the CDR3 region of rearranged TCR beta genes was performed with a multiplex PCR assay on genomic DNA. The amplified TCR beta libraries were sequenced on the Illumina HiSeq System as 87-base-pair reads. Under the source paper's analysis protocol: A later analysis counted some 80 million unique TCR beta chains across the 650 to 800 repertoires, and 9 million to 14 million of these chains were shared by at least two donors. To remove PCR and sequencing errors, raw reads were error-corrected and collapsed into unique sequences using a nearest-neighbor algorithm that merged closely related sequences. CDR3 sequences were aligned to IMGT reference sequences to assign V, D and J gene segments. For a sequence to be retained, a match of at least six nucleotides to both a V gene segment and a J gene segment was required. A rearrangement was called productive if the CDR3 had no stop codons and remained in frame with V and J, and every other rearrangement was called non-productive. CDR3 was defined according to IMGT convention as the region running from the second conserved V-encoded cysteine to the conserved J-encoded phenylalanine. The earlier analysis of 550 to 650 of the donors excluded any sequence lacking an unambiguous match to a single V gene segment. An earlier analysis of about 600 of the donors called V segments functional above 56.7% productive rearrangements and segregating when the between-donor standard deviation exceeded 5%. A statistical classification framework was built for diagnosing cytomegalovirus status from the catalog of TCR beta chain sequences. In a later analysis, TCR nucleotide sequences were compared against IMGT/GENE-DB human TR gene sequences so that V and J genes could be assigned. A later analysis assigned CDR3 sequences and most-parsimonious VDJ recombination scenarios with the TCRdist pipeline. In a later analysis, each TCR beta chain was defined by its CDR3 amino acid sequence together with its V-gene family, and reads without a unique V-gene family were excluded. To address suspected cross-contamination and a sequencing artifact, a later analysis removed roughly 640 highly shared, low-generation-probability nucleotide sequences. In a later analysis, a clonal expansion index was calculated for each public chain from normalized within-repertoire ranks of inferred template counts. In a later analysis, generation probabilities were computed using a VDJ recombination model fitted to out-of-frame rearrangements, and the results were checked against IGoR. Hypergeometric tests were used in a later analysis to score TCR-TCR, TCR-HLA and TCR-CMV co-occurrence, with a repertoire-size bias correction applied to the TCR pairs. A later analysis estimated false discovery rates by permuting HLA or CMV assignments 20 times. In a later analysis, co-occurring TCRs were grouped with DBSCAN, and TCRdist sequence similarity was added when clustering was performed within HLA-allele-positive subsets. Repertoires with fewer than 30,000 or more than 120,000 public chains, plus five repertoires with anomalous nucleotide sharing, were excluded from co-occurrence clustering. Entries here come from immuneACCESS through TCRdb and include only in-frame sequences with V and J called. Some clones fail to appear in such tables; in the studies checked, an unresolved V gene covers under half of the shortfall, and the cause of the remainder is unknown. V, J and clone size were drawn from that table, and D and trimming were deduced from the DNA. The sample table contains 50,000 to 70,000 clones; only one count was recorded for more than 70% of them. The leading ten clones occupy approximately 6.3% of the sample.

As concerns this clone: The antigen it binds to is not known. No qualities accompany the bases; no much larger clone lies one base away.

From the cysteine through the phenylalanine, the CDR3 covers 14 amino acids. Only the CDR3 region is kept as DNA, spanning 42 bases read in frame from base 1. V is trimmed back by 4 bases and J by 7 bases, and the junction contains 11 bases that no gene match accounts for. Looking up the germline V gene (reference sequence) yields CDR1 GTSNPN and CDR2 SVGIG. Overall study outcomes, separate from this receptor: Linkage disequilibrium might explain the correlated functional status among segregating V segments, but an unknown experimental factor could not be ruled out. A total of 164 TCR beta chains were listed by the study as associated with cytomegalovirus. Because HLA typing was unavailable for some donors at each locus, only the typed subset was used in association tests. A few of the identified cytomegalovirus-associated TCR beta chains were confirmed in vitro to be specific for cytomegalovirus antigens. Several of the top co-occurrence clusters appeared to be linked to parvovirus B19, influenza, CMV and Epstein-Barr virus, according to a later analysis. A cluster of highly shared sequence variants was judged likely to represent a technical artifact of the sequencing pipeline. According to a later analysis, TCR association rates differed among HLA loci, with DRB1 alleles showing the most associated TCRs and HLA-C alleles showing the fewest. Most CMV-associated TCR beta chains appeared to be HLA-restricted in a later analysis, and the HLA associations seemed to be driven largely by CMV exposure. A later analysis associated 16,951 TCR beta sequences with specific HLA alleles at a false discovery rate of 0.05. A further reported finding was that TCR beta sequences accurately predicted the HLA-A and HLA-B alleles for most subjects in the first cohort. In this cohort, only TCR beta chains were sequenced, and detectable features were limited by the absence of alpha or paired-chain data. According to the authors, the approach could potentially be generalized to other disease states and immunological phenotypes. Most TCR sequences were seen in very few donors, while some public TCRs were found in many individuals. When HLA alleles, especially DR and DQ, strongly co-occurred, TCR associations were difficult to assign to individual alleles. Seventeen rarely observed V segments, including chromosome 9 orphons, were excluded from the earlier analysis of about 610 of the donors because counts were too low. In an earlier analysis of roughly 500 of the donors, most TCR beta V segments appeared in productive rearrangements about 87% or about 30% of the time, broadly matching IMGT annotations. Some IMGT-functional V segments, including TRBV6-2 and TRBV6-3, could not be distinguished by the 87-base-pair reads and were therefore excluded. In both the original and validation cohorts, the classifier was reported to diagnose cytomegalovirus status with high specificity and sensitivity. The only immune exposure information available for the cohort was CMV serostatus. Compared with equally common non-associated chains, HLA-associated TCR beta chains in a later analysis were more clonally expanded and had lower generation probabilities. An association between a missense DCLRE1C variant and V-gene and J-gene trimming of TCR beta chains was found in a later genetic analysis and replicated in an independent cohort. Compared with the approximately 710-donor mean, donors in an Asian-associated ancestry cluster had fewer N-insertions in productive TCRs, according to a later genetic analysis. Sequencing depth was assumed to be roughly uniform across donors in the presence/absence analyses, though that assumption may not hold.

This TCR was recovered from a man in his thirties or forties in good health and CMV-seropositive. The V and J segments used are TRBV30 and TRBJ1-2; 8 middle bases align to TRBD1. Sequences were obtained from PBMCs. The CDR3: CAWTNWTGRIGYTF. The sequenced DNA is TGTGCCTGGACCAACTGGACAGGGAGGATTGGCTACACCTTC.